The 21 T cell receptor beta chains below were found in one sample sequenced in a study of chemoradiotherapy in HPV16-positive cancers. The repertoire was sequenced with immunoSEQ multiplex PCR; TCRdb's copy has only in-frame clones and lacks some. The data hold approximately 5,900 clones, with 70% to 75% observed a single time. This material was acquired from a patient who underwent chemoradiotherapy. The receptors stem from a human donor with HPV-associated anogenital cancer.

The gene calls are TRBV18 and TRBJ1-1; TRBD1 aligns across 7 bases. V lost 5 bases to trimming and J lost 4 bases; unmatched junction nucleotides: 7. The germline V gene has CDR1 KGHSH and CDR2 LQKENI. The CDR3 covers 14 residues. CDR3 residues: CASSSRGLSTEAFF. The DNA of the CDR3 is TGTGCCAGCTCATCGAGGGGGCTGAGCACTGAAGCTTTCTTT.

This clone appeared once. V gene TRBV7-3 combines with J gene TRBJ2-3, with D possibly TRBD2 on 6 matching bases. V was cut by 5 bases and J by 2 bases, with 11 bases left in between. This CDR3 is 14 amino acids long. CDR1 is SGHTA, CDR2 FQGTGA, per germline. In nucleotides, the CDR3 is TGTGCCAGCAGCATCGGGACTCCCACAGATACGCAGTATTTT. This gives the protein CASSIGTPTDTQYF.

The genes are TRBV28 and TRBJ1-5, with a weak D call TRBD1 (6 bases). Trimming took off 3 bases at V and 3 bases at J, with 12 bases between the two ends. The CDR3 length is 15 residues. The V gene's germline CDR1 is MDHEN and CDR2 SYDVKM. The CDR3 reads CASSLAGAFNQPQHF. CDR3 coding DNA: TGTGCCAGCAGTTTGGCGGGGGCTTTCAATCAGCCCCAGCATTTT.

This sequence joins TRBV5-6 and TRBJ1-1, with TRBD1 matching over 8 bases. The CDR3 has 14 amino acids. Germline V gene data show CDR1 as SGHDT and CDR2 as YYEEEE. V trimming: 3 bases; J trimming: 5 bases; junction bases outside the gene matches: 6. This CDR3 reads CASSSNRDRTEAFF. For the CDR3, the DNA is TGTGCCAGCAGCTCAAACCGGGACAGGACTGAAGCTTTCTTT.

The chain carries TRBV7-2 and TRBJ2-5; D possibly corresponds to TRBD2 (6 bases). The V end lost 1 base, the J end lost 7 bases, and 10 bases lay between the germline ends. Looked up from germline, CDR1 is SGHTA and CDR2 is FQGNSA. The CDR3 loop spans 13 amino acids. The CDR3 DNA sequence: TGTGCCAGCAGCTTAGTAAAGGAGGGGACCCAGTACTTC. This gives the protein CASSLVKEGTQYF. The whole variable domain, remainder taken from reference TRBV7-2 and TRBJ2-5, is GAGVSQSPSNKVTEKGKDVELRCDPISGHTALYWYRQSLGQGLEFLIYFQGNSAPDKSGLPSDRFSAERTGGSVSTLTIQRTQQEDSAVYLCASSLVKEGTQYFGPGTRLLVL.

A single count supports this clone. Here the CDR3 DNA reads TGTGCCAGCTCACCCTTTGTGGGCACCGGGGAGCTGTTTTTT. As protein: CASSPFVGTGELFF. The rearrangement joins TRBV18 to TRBJ2-2; D is unresolved. V was pared by 3 bases and J by 4 bases, with 9 bases between. The CDR3 totals 14 residues. In germline, CDR1 is KGHSH, CDR2 LQKENI. The full variable domain, completed using reference TRBV18 and TRBJ2-2, is NAGVMQNPRHLVRRRGQEARLRCSPMKGHSHVYWYRQLPEEGLKFMVYLQKENIIDESGMPKERFSAEFPKEGPSILRIQQVVRGDSAAYFCASSPFVGTGELFFGEGSRLTVL.

The chain links TRBV7-3 to TRBJ1-1; TRBD1 matches at 9 bases. Germline CDR1 reads SGHTA; CDR2 reads FQGTGA. V lost 2 bases and J lost 2; bases outside the gene matches: 3. The CDR3 loop spans 15 amino acids. The CDR3 bases are TGTGCCAGCAGCTTAGAGGGACAGGGAAACACTGAAGCTTTCTTT. Residues: CASSLEGQGNTEAFF.

The CDR3 sequence: CASSLSTGKDGYTF. CDR3 coding DNA: TGCGCCAGCAGCTTGAGTACGGGGAAGGATGGCTACACCTTC. J is TRBJ1-2 and V is TRBV5-1; D gene ambiguous. The germline V gene has CDR1 SGHRS and CDR2 YFSETQ. The CDR3 length is 14 residues. Trimming shortened V by 1 base and J by 6 bases, and 13 bases separated the two germline ends.

The rearrangement joins TRBV7-2 to TRBJ2-3; possibly TRBD1 for D (5 bases). The germline gives CDR1 SGHTA, CDR2 FQGNSA. V lost 7 bases and J lost 4, with 15 bases in between. The CDR3 runs 14 residues. The CDR3 DNA sequence: TGTGCCAGCACCAGGGTCAGCCCCCCAGATACGCAGTATTTT. This sequence encodes CASTRVSPPDTQYF.

The chain links TRBV19 to TRBJ1-1, with 7 bases fitting TRBD1. The CDR3 covers 14 residues. Germline V gene lookup returns CDR1 LNHDA and CDR2 SQIVND (reference sequence). V shed 6 bases and J 0 bases; nucleotides not matched to a gene: 4. The CDR3 here is CASRSGQLNTEAFF. CDR3 nucleotides: TGTGCCAGTAGGTCGGGACAGCTGAACACTGAAGCTTTCTTT.

The chain uses TRBV2 and TRBJ1-1; D may be TRBD1 (5 bases). CDR1 SNHLY and CDR2 FYNNEI come from the germline V gene. CDR3 length equals 13 residues. Trimming pared 7 bases from V and 2 bases from J, leaving 11 bases between. CDR3: CASTLDSNTEAFF. CDR3 coding DNA: TGTGCCAGCACCCTAGACAGTAACACTGAAGCTTTCTTT.

The V gene is TRBV4-3, the J gene TRBJ2-6; D is unresolved. This CDR3 is 20 amino acids long. Germline V gene data show CDR1 as LGHNA and CDR2 as YSLEER. The V and J ends lost 4 bases and 0 bases respectively, with 22 bases between them. The CDR3 DNA reads TGCGCCAGCAGCCGAATTTTAGTCGGGCAGAGCCCCTCTGGGGCCAACGTCCTGACTTTC. This sequence encodes CASSRILVGQSPSGANVLTF.

The chain links TRBV5-4 to TRBJ2-6, with unresolved D. Trimming shortened V by 2 bases and J by 0 bases, and 6 bases separated the two germline ends. CDR3 length equals 15 residues. The germline CDR1 and CDR2 sequences are SGHNT and YYREEE (reference sequence). CDR3 protein: CASSFGSSGANVLTF. The CDR3 DNA is TGTGCCAGCAGCTTCGGCAGCTCTGGGGCCAACGTCCTGACTTTC.

This clone was seen only once. The chain links TRBV30 to TRBJ2-7, with D perhaps TRBD2 (6 bases). This CDR3 has 12 residues. CDR1 GTSNPN and CDR2 SVGIG come from the germline V gene (reference sequence). The V gene lost 5 bases and the J gene lost 3 bases, with 11 bases spanning the gap. CDR3 protein: CAWEGLSYEQYF. The CDR3 DNA reads as TGTGCCTGGGAGGGACTTAGCTACGAGCAGTACTTC.

In this sample, this clone turned up a few times. J is TRBJ1-2 and V is TRBV29-1; D gene uncertain. The germline V gene encodes CDR1 SQVTM and CDR2 ANQGSEA. Trimming stripped 4 bases from V and 0 bases from J, with 12 bases between. This CDR3 contains 14 residues. The CDR3 DNA sequence: TGCAGCGTTGTTCGGTATGGGGCTAACTATGGCTACACCTTC. Its protein product is CSVVRYGANYGYTF.

The rearrangement uses TRBV11-2 and TRBJ2-3; D remains ambiguous. Germline V gives CDR1 SGHAT, CDR2 FQNNGV. The CDR3 length is 12 residues. Deletions cut 3 bases from V and 3 bases from J, with 4 bases between. In nucleotides, the CDR3 is TGTGCCAGCAGCTTCCAAACAGATACGCAGTATTTT. Translation: CASSFQTDTQYF.

This chain links TRBV4-1 with TRBJ1-5; D is ambiguous. Germline V gene lookup returns CDR1 MGHRA and CDR2 YSYEKL. Trimming removed 4 bases at V and 0 bases at J, with 13 bases between. The CDR3 covers 16 residues. CDR3 amino acids: CASSPRLDVSNQPQHF. DNA for the CDR3: TGCGCCAGCAGCCCTAGACTGGACGTTAGCAATCAGCCCCAGCATTTT.

The table lists this clone with a few counts. In nucleotides, the CDR3 is TGTGCCAGCAGCTTGGTCTCCTACCCGGATACGCAGTATTTT. Translation: CASSLVSYPDTQYF. This chain links TRBV5-4 with TRBJ2-3; D gene unclear. Trimming took off 0 bases at V and 6 bases at J, with 11 bases between the two ends. CDR1 and CDR2 (germline): SGHNT, YYREEE (reference sequence). The CDR3 is 14 amino acids.

The V call is TRBV6-5, the J call TRBJ2-3, with 7 bases lining up with TRBD1. Trimming removed 6 bases from V and 6 bases from J; junction bases left unmatched: 9. Germline loops: CDR1 MNHEY, CDR2 SVGAGI. The CDR3 extends over 14 amino acids. The CDR3 region has the DNA TGTGCCAGCAGCCGAACAGGGGTCCCCGATACGCAGTATTTT. Its translation: CASSRTGVPDTQYF.

The chain is built from TRBV19 and TRBJ2-1, with TRBD1 matching over 7 bases. The CDR3 has 13 residues. From germline, CDR1 is LNHDA and CDR2 SQIVND (reference sequence). After removal of 5 bases from V and 7 bases from J, the junction contained 5 bases not matched to a gene. The CDR3 reads CASSLTGWNEQFF. The DNA of the CDR3 is TGTGCCAGTAGTTTGACAGGGTGGAATGAGCAGTTCTTC.

The chain couples TRBV2 to TRBJ2-7; TRBD2 matches at 10 bases. This CDR3 region has 12 residues. Looked up from germline, CDR1 is SNHLY and CDR2 is FYNNEI. With V trimmed by 6 bases and J by 7 bases, 3 bases remained unmatched. This chain's CDR3 is CASRGLAREQYF. CDR3 in DNA: TGTGCCAGCAGGGGACTAGCGCGGGAGCAGTACTTC.